The rows below give T cell receptor beta chains drawn from one sample of a study of cytotoxic CD8 clonotypes in ibrutinib-treated CLL. Measured with immunoSEQ multiplex PCR; TCRdb has only the in-frame clones, and not every one. The table lists around 150,000 clones, more than 70% of them singletons. Sequencing used PBMCs, obtained after 36 months of ibrutinib treatment. All receptors come from a human donor with chronic lymphocytic leukemia. CDR3s include the opening cysteine and the closing phenylalanine or tryptophan. The D gene is left open where the match is weak. Clone sizes are given selectively: once, few, many, or a class where the clone is expanded.

v_call	d_call	j_call	clone_size	cdr3_aa	cdr3_nt
TRBV29-1	-	TRBJ2-3	few	CSVEEGTAHTQYF	TGCAGCGTTGAAGAGGGGACGGCTCATACGCAGTATTTT
TRBV30	-	TRBJ2-2	-	CAWSVGGTNTGELFF	TGTGCCTGGAGTGTAGGAGGGACCAACACCGGGGAGCTGTTTTTT
TRBV5-1	TRBD1	TRBJ2-7	-	CASSLAQGAYEQYF	TGCGCCAGCAGCTTGGCTCAGGGGGCCTACGAGCAGTACTTC
TRBV18	-	TRBJ2-7	-	CASSPRSGTWYEQYF	TGTGCCAGCTCACCACGGTCGGGGACATGGTACGAGCAGTACTTC
TRBV29-1	-	TRBJ2-7	-	CSVVHGEQYF	TGCAGCGTTGTTCACGGCGAGCAGTACTTC
TRBV5-1	-	TRBJ1-4	-	CASSFWWGATNEKLFF	TGCGCCAGCAGCTTTTGGTGGGGGGCAACTAATGAAAAACTGTTTTTT
TRBV11-2	TRBD1	TRBJ1-1	few	CASSPQGGVNTEAFF	TGTGCCAGCAGCCCCCAGGGGGGCGTGAACACTGAAGCTTTCTTT
TRBV19	-	TRBJ2-1	-	CASSLPSSYNEQFF	TGTGCCAGTAGTCTCCCGAGCTCCTACAATGAGCAGTTCTTC
TRBV6-1	-	TRBJ2-2	-	CASRRGEDGELFF	TGTGCCAGCAGGCGGGGTGAGGACGGGGAGCTGTTTTTT
TRBV5-1	TRBD2	TRBJ2-2	-	CASSSRTSPSTGELFF	TGCGCCAGCAGCTCACGGACTAGCCCCAGCACCGGGGAGCTGTTTTTT
TRBV4-3	-	TRBJ2-7	-	CASSQFRLVTEQYF	TGCGCCAGCAGCCAATTTCGACTAGTCACCGAGCAGTACTTC
TRBV18	-	TRBJ2-7	-	CASSPPETYEQYF	TGTGCCAGCTCACCACCAGAAACCTACGAGCAGTACTTC
TRBV7-2	TRBD1	TRBJ2-5	-	CASSLGGQGRTQYF	TGTGCCAGCAGCCTTGGGGGACAGGGGAGAACCCAGTACTTC
TRBV25-1	-	TRBJ1-1	-	CASARGPRKTEAFF	TGTGCCAGCGCCCGGGGCCCGCGGAAGACTGAAGCTTTCTTT
TRBV5-1	-	TRBJ1-2	-	CASSYLGVGYTF	TGCGCCAGCAGCTACCTAGGGGTTGGCTACACCTTC
TRBV18	-	TRBJ1-5	once	CASSPSYQPQHF	TGTGCCAGCTCACCCTCATATCAGCCCCAGCATTTT
TRBV27	-	TRBJ1-5	-	CASSSSGTYNQPQHF	TGTGCCAGCAGTTCCTCCGGGACCTACAATCAGCCCCAGCATTTT
TRBV7-9	-	TRBJ1-4	-	CASSPVRGANEKLFF	TGTGCCAGCAGCCCGGTACGGGGGGCGAACGAAAAACTGTTTTTT
TRBV7-9	TRBD1	TRBJ2-2	-	CASSWTGFTGELFF	TGTGCCAGCAGCTGGACAGGGTTCACCGGGGAGCTGTTTTTT
TRBV5-1	-	TRBJ2-7	-	CASSAIPWGEQYF	TGTGCCAGCAGCGCCATTCCGTGGGGCGAGCAGTACTTC
TRBV18	TRBD1	TRBJ1-2	-	CASSQQGYYGYTF	TGTGCCAGCTCACAACAGGGGTACTATGGCTACACCTTC
TRBV6-5	TRBD2	TRBJ2-7	-	CASSYPERGVYEQYF	TGTGCCAGCAGTTACCCGGAGCGGGGTGTCTACGAGCAGTACTTC
TRBV9	-	TRBJ2-1	-	CASSVVLLPHSYNEQFF	TGTGCCAGCAGCGTAGTCCTACTTCCTCACTCCTACAATGAGCAGTTCTTC
TRBV18	-	TRBJ2-1	-	CASSHKGNEQFF	TGTGCCAGCTCACATAAGGGTAATGAGCAGTTCTTC
TRBV19	-	TRBJ1-2	few	CASSTPLVVLHTF	TGTGCCAGTAGTACTCCACTCGTAGTGCTACATACCTTC
TRBV11-3	TRBD2	TRBJ2-2	-	CASSLGLAGVTGELFF	TGTGCCAGCAGCTTAGGACTAGCGGGAGTCACCGGGGAGCTGTTTTTT
TRBV6-5	TRBD2	TRBJ2-4	-	CASSTLAVAKNIQYF	TGTGCCAGCAGTACCCTAGCGGTAGCCAAAAACATTCAGTACTTC
TRBV6-6	-	TRBJ1-1	-	CASIPGGLNTEAFF	TGTGCCAGTATCCCGGGAGGGTTGAACACTGAAGCTTTCTTT
TRBV7-9	TRBD1	TRBJ1-1	few	CASRSFTQGVNTEAFF	TGTGCCAGCAGGTCATTTACCCAGGGGGTGAACACTGAAGCTTTCTTT
TRBV10-1	-	TRBJ2-3	-	CASSDPNTDTQYF	TGCGCCAGCAGCGACCCTAATACAGATACGCAGTATTTT
TRBV6-5	-	TRBJ1-2	-	CATRRGIGYTF	TGTGCCACGAGGCGGGGGATTGGCTACACCTTC
TRBV28	-	TRBJ2-2	-	CASSFLGTDHTGELFF	TGTGCCAGCAGTTTTCTGGGGACGGATCACACCGGGGAGCTGTTTTTT
TRBV19	-	TRBJ1-5	few	CASSLRNQPQHF	TGTGCCAGTAGTCTCCGGAATCAGCCCCAGCATTTT
TRBV6-5	TRBD1	TRBJ1-5	-	CASSPTGEGQPQHF	TGTGCCAGCAGCCCTACAGGGGAAGGTCAGCCCCAGCATTTT
TRBV2	-	TRBJ1-2	-	CASRERSGYTF	TGTGCCAGCAGGGAGAGATCGGGCTACACCTTC
TRBV5-1	TRBD2	TRBJ2-7	-	CASSPRTSGTYEQYF	TGCGCCAGCAGCCCTCGGACTAGCGGAACCTACGAGCAGTACTTC
TRBV10-3	-	TRBJ2-7	-	CAISESDRSSYEQYF	TGTGCCATCAGTGAGTCTGACAGGAGCTCCTACGAGCAGTACTTC
TRBV28	TRBD1	TRBJ2-2	-	CASSLVEGQGPNTGELFF	TGTGCCAGCAGTTTGGTTGAGGGACAGGGCCCGAACACCGGGGAGCTGTTTTTT
TRBV4-1	TRBD1	TRBJ2-7	-	CASSHAGTGREQYF	TGCGCCAGCAGCCACGCCGGGACAGGGCGCGAGCAGTACTTC
TRBV9	-	TRBJ2-2	-	CASGRTGPGAGELFF	TGTGCCAGCGGACGGACAGGACCGGGGGCCGGGGAGCTGTTTTTT
TRBV5-1	-	TRBJ2-1	-	CASSLEGRSYNEQFF	TGCGCCAGCAGCTTGGAGGGACGGAGCTACAATGAGCAGTTCTTC
TRBV5-4	-	TRBJ1-2	-	CASSLGITNYGYTF	TGTGCCAGCAGCTTAGGGATTACTAACTATGGCTACACCTTC
TRBV4-1	-	TRBJ2-1	-	CASSQGSYGVYNEQFF	TGCGCCAGCAGCCAAGGGTCGTACGGCGTCTACAATGAGCAGTTCTTC
TRBV10-3	-	TRBJ1-1	-	CAISESRPNTEAFF	TGTGCCATCAGTGAGTCCAGGCCGAACACTGAAGCTTTCTTT
TRBV5-6	-	TRBJ2-1	-	CASSLAQGYNEQFF	TGTGCCAGCAGCTTGGCCCAGGGTTACAATGAGCAGTTCTTC
TRBV29-1	-	TRBJ2-5	-	CSVGMEETQYF	TGCAGCGTTGGGATGGAAGAGACCCAGTACTTC
TRBV18	TRBD2	TRBJ2-7	-	CASSGSGAYEQYF	TGTGCCAGCTCGGGTAGCGGGGCCTACGAGCAGTACTTC
TRBV4-1	TRBD1	TRBJ1-4	-	CASSQGGTGKWFNTNEKLFF	TGCGCCAGCAGCCAAGGAGGGACAGGGAAGTGGTTTAATACTAATGAAAAACTGTTTTTT
TRBV27	-	TRBJ2-3	-	CASSSGGGRNTQYF	TGTGCCAGCAGTTCCGGGGGCGGGAGAAATACGCAGTATTTT
TRBV7-7	-	TRBJ2-7	few	CASSLSSGYEQYF	TGTGCCAGCAGCTTATCGTCCGGTTACGAGCAGTACTTC
TRBV4-1	-	TRBJ1-2	few	CASSQAGDTYYGYTF	TGCGCCAGCAGCCAAGCTGGGGACACTTACTATGGCTACACCTTC
TRBV2	TRBD1	TRBJ1-3	-	CASSYRDRVDTIYF	TGTGCCAGCAGTTACCGGGACAGGGTGGACACCATATATTTT
TRBV7-6	-	TRBJ1-6	-	CASSLTATAPSSYNSPLHF	TGTGCCAGCAGCTTAACAGCCACAGCGCCGAGCTCCTATAATTCACCCCTCCACTTT
TRBV4-1	-	TRBJ1-2	-	CASSQTGDYGYTF	TGCGCCAGCAGCCAAACAGGAGACTATGGCTACACCTTC